The clone carrying this T cell receptor (beta chain) was counted a few times. As processed by the authors: Counts of nucleated cells, estimated from reference gene primer amplification, were obtained. Sequencing used immunoSEQ multiplex PCR; TCRdb keeps in-frame clones, though not all of them. Clonal size and the V and J genes are those of that table, whereas D and trimming came from the DNA. Of 85,000 to 95,000 clones in the sample, around nine tenths were seen once. This specimen belongs to a study of blood T cell repertoires in COVID-19. Turning to the study itself: Specimens from acute and convalescent COVID-19 originated in the United States, Italy and Spain. Nucleic acid was either cDNA or gDNA, and it came from T cells, B-cell-depleted T cells, or PBMCs.

This TCR derives from a woman between 50 and 59 years old in a cohort sampled during active COVID-19. Sample: peripheral blood.

The CDR3 protein is CATRDSRNEQFF. In nucleotides, the CDR3 is TGTGCCACCCGGGACTCCCGCAATGAGCAGTTCTTC. The rearrangement joins TRBV10-3 to TRBJ2-1; tentative D call: TRBD2 (6 bases). The CDR3 length is 12 residues. Trimming removed 10 bases from V and 6 bases from J, with 13 bases in between. CDR1 is ENHRY and CDR2 is SYGVKD in the germline V gene.